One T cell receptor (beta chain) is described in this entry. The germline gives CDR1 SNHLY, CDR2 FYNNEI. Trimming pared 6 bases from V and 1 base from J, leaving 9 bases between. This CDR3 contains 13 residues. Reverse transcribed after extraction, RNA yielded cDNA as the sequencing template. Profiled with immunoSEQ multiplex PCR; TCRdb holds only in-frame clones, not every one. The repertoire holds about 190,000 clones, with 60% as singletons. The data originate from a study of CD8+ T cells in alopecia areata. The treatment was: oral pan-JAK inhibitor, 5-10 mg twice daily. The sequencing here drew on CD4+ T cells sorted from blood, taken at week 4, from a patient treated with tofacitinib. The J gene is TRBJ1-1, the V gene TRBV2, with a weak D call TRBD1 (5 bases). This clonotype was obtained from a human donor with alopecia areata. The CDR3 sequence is CASRETGNTEAFF. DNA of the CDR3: TGTGCCAGCAGGGAAACAGGGAACACTGAAGCTTTCTTT.